What follows describes a single T cell receptor beta chain. The target antigen is unknown. CDR1 SNHLY and CDR2 FYNNEI come from the germline V gene. With 7 bases clipped from V and 7 bases from J, the junction kept 7 bases outside the gene matches. The CDR3 is made up of 14 amino acids. This entry comes from a study of CD4 T cells in relation to SARS-CoV-2 and coronaviruses. Data came from immunoSEQ multiplex PCR; TCRdb stores just in-frame clones and leaves some out. Counted here are about 36,000 clones, 65% to 80% occurring once; the ten biggest clones make up about a fifth. The TCR was taken from an adult with COVID-19. Sequenced material: memory CD4+ T cells from PBMCs, cultured in vitro. The chain combines TRBV2 with TRBJ2-1; 10 nucleotides match TRBD2. The CDR3 is CASKEREGVNEQFF. In nucleotides, the CDR3 is TGTGCCAGCAAAGAGCGGGAGGGCGTGAATGAGCAGTTCTTC.